The 2 T cell receptor beta chains below come from one sample, sequenced in a study of vaccination effects on CD4 cells after COVID-19. These receptors lack a known antigen. ViraFEST assay sequencing came after antigen-specific CD4+ T cells were expanded with viral peptide pools. Isolation of CD4+ T cells took place after around 10 days of culture. The vaccine recipients had no prior SARS-CoV-2 infection, with negative nucleocapsid antibodies. Libraries were prepared by immunoSEQ multiplex PCR; TCRdb keeps only in-frame clonotypes and omits some of them. The table lists about 20,000 clones, approximately 70% of them singletons. Sequences were derived from CD4+ T cells from PBMCs cultured with HCoV-NL63 spike peptides, sampled before COVID-19 vaccination. The source is a human donor who received a COVID-19 vaccine.

V usage is TRBV4-1 and J usage is TRBJ2-2; D gene uncertain. V was cut by 1 base and J by 5 bases, with 17 bases left in between. The germline CDR1 and CDR2 sequences are MGHRA and YSYEKL. The length of the CDR3 is 17 residues. The CDR3 DNA reads TGCGCCAGCAGCCAAGTCGACATGGGGTTTCTGACCGGGGAGCTGTTTTTT. Translation: CASSQVDMGFLTGELFF.

V usage is TRBV27 and J usage is TRBJ2-1; D is unresolved. This CDR3 is built from 17 residues. Germline CDR1 and CDR2: MNHEY and SMNVEV (reference sequence). V lost 7 bases and J 0 bases, leaving 19 bases between the germline ends. The CDR3 nucleotides are TGTGCCAGCACCTGGACGGGTTCTAAAATCTCCTACAATGAGCAGTTCTTC. Translated, it gives CASTWTGSKISYNEQFF.